Included here is one T cell receptor (beta chain) sequence, with context. TCRdb's copy holds only in-frame clones and misses some; the assay was immunoSEQ multiplex PCR. The sample contains under 250,000 clones, roughly 80% of which appear only once. This sample is drawn from a study of blood T cell repertoires in COVID-19. Study overall: T cells, B-cell-depleted T cells, or PBMCs supplied cDNA or gDNA.

V lost 5 bases, J lost 4 bases, and 6 bases lay in between. CDR3 length: 11 amino acids. The V gene's germline CDR1 is SEHNR and CDR2 FQNEAQ (reference sequence). Sequenced input: peripheral blood. The chain joins TRBV7-9 to TRBJ2-7, with a weak D call TRBD1 (5 bases). The receptor was isolated from a man aged 80 or over with acute or convalescent COVID-19. CDR3 bases: TGTGCCAGCAGCCGACAGTACGAGCAGTACTTC. Protein sequence: CASSRQYEQYF.